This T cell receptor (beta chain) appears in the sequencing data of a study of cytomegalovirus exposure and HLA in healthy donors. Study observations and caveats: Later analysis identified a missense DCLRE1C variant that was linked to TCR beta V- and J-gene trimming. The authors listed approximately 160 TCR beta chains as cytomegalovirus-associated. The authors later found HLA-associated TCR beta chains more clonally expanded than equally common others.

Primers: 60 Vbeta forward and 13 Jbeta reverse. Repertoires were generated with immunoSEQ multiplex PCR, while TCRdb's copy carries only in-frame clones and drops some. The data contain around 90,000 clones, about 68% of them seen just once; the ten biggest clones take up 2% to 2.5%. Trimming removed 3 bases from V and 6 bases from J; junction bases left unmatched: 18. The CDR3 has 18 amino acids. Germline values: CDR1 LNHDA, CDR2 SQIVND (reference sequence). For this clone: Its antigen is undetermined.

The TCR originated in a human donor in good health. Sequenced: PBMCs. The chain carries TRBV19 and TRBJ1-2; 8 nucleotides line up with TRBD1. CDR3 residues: CASSILGQGRLPGDGYTF. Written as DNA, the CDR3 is TGTGCCAGTAGTATCCTAGGACAGGGAAGGCTCCCGGGAGATGGCTACACCTTC. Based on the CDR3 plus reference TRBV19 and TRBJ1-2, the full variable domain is DGGITQSPKYLFRKEGQNVTLSCEQNLNHDAMYWYRQDPGQGLRLIYYSQIVNDFQKGDIAEGYSVSREKKESFPLTVTSAQKNPTAFYLCASSILGQGRLPGDGYTFGSGTRLTVV.